The 16 T cell receptor beta chains listed next were all sequenced from one sample in a study of T cells in Graves' hyperthyroidism and ophthalmopathy. It was RNA transcripts that yielded the amplified TCR beta CDR3 regions. During a first-round RT-PCR of the TCR CDR3, the HTBI primer set was used. Each CDR3 protein gets one entry after TCRdb re-called the multiplex PCR reads with MiXCR. This table has fewer than 650,000 distinct CDR3 sequences, 14% appearing once. Source material: blood. Source of these receptors: a middle-aged woman with Graves' hyperthyroidism.

The J gene is TRBJ2-1, the V gene TRBV4-2; weak D call: TRBD2 (5 bases). V was trimmed by 3 bases and J by 0 bases, leaving 15 bases between them. Germline values: CDR1 LGHNA, CDR2 YNFKEQ. CDR3 length: 17 residues. The CDR3 DNA is TGTGCCAGCAGCCAGGAGCCAGCGGTTAGCTCCTACAATGAGCAGTTCTTC. Protein product: CASSQEPAVSSYNEQFF.

This clonotype has a handful of counts. The V call is TRBV4-1, the J call TRBJ1-5; D is unclear. In germline, CDR1 is MGHRA, CDR2 YSYEKL. The V end lost 0 bases, the J end lost 5 bases, and 14 bases lay between the germline ends. This CDR3 comprises 16 residues. The CDR3 loop reads CASSQDPGKIDQPQHF. CDR3 nucleotide sequence: TGCGCCAGCAGCCAAGATCCAGGAAAGATCGATCAGCCCCAGCATTTT.

The chain is built from TRBV7-8 and TRBJ2-7; TRBD2 agrees at 7 bases. V lost 2 bases and J lost 0; bases outside the gene matches: 4. The germline V gene encodes CDR1 SGHVS and CDR2 FQNEAQ. CDR3 size: 15 residues. The CDR3 DNA reads TGTGCCAGCAGCTTAATCCTAGCGGTCTCCTACGAGCAGTACTTC. Protein product: CASSLILAVSYEQYF.

This clonotype was seen once. Possible read error: a much larger clone is one base away. V usage is TRBV5-1 and J usage is TRBJ2-7, with 10 bases matching TRBD2. This CDR3 is 15 amino acids long. Germline V CDR1 and CDR2: SGHRS, YFSETQ. V lost 4 bases, J lost 2 bases, and 6 bases stayed unmatched. For the CDR3, the DNA is TGCGCCAGCAGCGGGACTAGCGAGGGGGCCTACGAGCAGTACTTC. Translated: CASSGTSEGAYEQYF.

This clonotype was seen repeatedly, ten times or more. The V and J genes are TRBV28 and TRBJ2-7; D remains ambiguous. Germline V gives CDR1 MDHEN, CDR2 SYDVKM. Trimming shortened V by 6 bases and J by 2 bases, and 11 bases separated the two germline ends. The CDR3 has 13 residues. The CDR3 reads CASSSVSAYEQYF. CDR3 bases: TGTGCCAGCAGCTCCGTCTCAGCCTACGAGCAGTACTTC.

The sample holds a few counts of this clonotype. The CDR3 bases are TGTGCCAGCAGCTTAGCATTTATTCAGGGTAATGAGCAGTTCTTC. It encodes CASSLAFIQGNEQFF. The rearrangement uses TRBV7-9 and TRBJ2-1; D is possibly TRBD1 (5 bases). Germline V lookup: CDR1 SEHNR, CDR2 FQNEAQ (reference sequence). Between the trimmed V and J ends, which lost 0 bases and 7 bases, there was a span of 13 bases. This CDR3 region has 15 residues.

This clonotype was counted a few times. The chain has TRBV6-5 and TRBJ2-3, with D perhaps matching TRBD2 (5 bases). V lost 0 bases and J lost 3, with 10 bases in between. The length of the CDR3 is 15 residues. The germline V gene has CDR1 MNHEY and CDR2 SVGAGI. The CDR3 DNA follows: TGTGCCAGCAGTTACTCGGAGTCGGGGACAGATACGCAGTATTTT. Protein sequence: CASSYSESGTDTQYF.

Points on this clonotype: Given a much more abundant clone one base away, this may be a read error. The chain employs TRBV27 and TRBJ1-2; no clear D gene. In germline, CDR1 is MNHEY, CDR2 SMNVEV (reference sequence). The CDR3 contains 15 residues. CDR3 sequence reads: CASRPLGSANCGYTF. For the CDR3, the DNA is TGTGCCAGCAGACCGCTAGGCAGTGCTAACTGTGGCTACACCTTC.

This sequence joins TRBV4-1 and TRBJ2-7; 12 nucleotides align to TRBD2. The germline V gene encodes CDR1 MGHRA and CDR2 YSYEKL. Trimming removed 1 base from V and 3 bases from J; junction bases left unmatched: 10. CDR3 length: 18 amino acids. The CDR3 nucleotides read TGCGCCAGCAGCCAAGTTTCTAGCGGGAGGGCGAGTGGCTACGAGCAGTACTTC. It encodes CASSQVSSGRASGYEQYF.

On this clonotype itself: This may be a read error, as it is one base from a much larger clone. V usage is TRBV2 and J usage is TRBJ2-2, with a weak D call TRBD2 (5 bases). Germline CDR1 and CDR2: SNHLY and FYNNEI. The CDR3 spans 12 residues. Written as DNA, the CDR3 is TGTGCCGGCAGGTCGGGGTCCGGGGAGCTGTTTTTT. Translated, it gives CAGRSGSGELFF.

This clonotype was picked up a small number of times. V usage is TRBV6-1 and J usage is TRBJ2-3, with D perhaps TRBD2 (5 bases). This CDR3 is built from 14 residues. CDR1 is MNHNS, CDR2 SASEGT, per germline. V lost 11 bases, J lost 0 bases, and 15 bases lay in between. CDR3 region: CAAGSVSSTDTQYF. CDR3 DNA: TGTGCCGCGGGTAGCGTTTCTAGCACAGATACGCAGTATTTT.

This clonotype was picked up a small number of times. V usage is TRBV4-1 and J usage is TRBJ2-3; tentative D call: TRBD2 (6 bases). The length of the CDR3 is 15 residues. Germline CDR1 is MGHRA and CDR2 is YSYEKL. Trimming took 4 bases from V and 8 from J, leaving 19 bases between them. In nucleotides, the CDR3 is TGCGCCAGCAGCCTGGGACTTGGAGGTTCAGTTACGCAGTATTTT. Its protein product is CASSLGLGGSVTQYF.

This clonotype was counted a few times. One base away lies a much larger clone, so this may be a sequencing read error. The J gene is TRBJ2-7, the V gene TRBV6-5; D is unclear. V lost 4 bases and J 5 bases, leaving 3 bases between the germline ends. The germline V gene encodes CDR1 MNHEY and CDR2 SVGAGI. This CDR3 has 10 residues. For the CDR3, the DNA is TGTGCCAGCAGTTTTAACGAGCAGTACTTC. Its translation: CASSFNEQYF.

This clonotype was seen a handful of times. This chain uses TRBV6-1 with TRBJ2-2; unclear D gene. V was cut by 0 bases and J by 5 bases, with 10 bases left in between. CDR3 length: 15 amino acids. In germline, CDR1 is MNHNS, CDR2 SASEGT. The CDR3 here is CASSEAEFSTGELFF. The DNA for the CDR3 is TGTGCCAGCAGTGAAGCAGAGTTCTCTACCGGGGAGCTGTTTTTT.

This clonotype was observed many times. The V call is TRBV3-1, the J call TRBJ2-7; a weak D match, TRBD2 (5 bases). V was trimmed by 1 base and J by 0 bases, leaving 10 bases between them. This CDR3 has 15 amino acids. Germline V CDR1 and CDR2: LGHDT, YNNKEL (reference sequence). CDR3 coding DNA: TGTGCCAGCAGCCAAGTCGGGATCCACTCCTACGAGCAGTACTTC. Translated, it gives CASSQVGIHSYEQYF.

This clonotype was seen repeatedly, ten times or more. The chain is built from TRBV11-2 and TRBJ2-3, with 13 bases aligning to TRBD2. The CDR3 contains 18 residues. V trimming: 2 bases; J trimming: 3 bases; junction bases outside the gene matches: 8. Germline CDR1 is SGHAT and CDR2 is FQNNGV. CDR3 in DNA: TGTGCCAGCAGCTTAAGTCCCCCGACTAGCGGGAGGACAGATACGCAGTATTTT. This codes for CASSLSPPTSGRTDTQYF.